This TCR beta chain was observed in a study of blood T cell repertoires in COVID-19. The overall study: The cDNA or gDNA used as material had been derived from T cells, B-cell-depleted T cells, or PBMCs.

The method was immunoSEQ multiplex PCR; TCRdb's version includes in-frame clones alone and lacks a portion of them. The sample has 150,000 to 200,000 clones, roughly 84% seen once. This clone has just one count. The CDR3 covers 13 residues. V lost 8 bases and J 4 bases, leaving 14 bases between the germline ends. This TCR came from a woman aged 80 or older with active or convalescent COVID-19. V usage is TRBV12-3 or TRBV12-4 and J usage is TRBJ1-1, with TRBD1 as a possible D gene (5 bases). The sequencing input was peripheral blood. CDR3 nucleotide sequence: TGTGCCAGCGGGGGGACTCCGGGCACTGAAGCTTTCTTT. Encoded protein: CASGGTPGTEAFF.